What follows is one T cell receptor beta chain and its context. Data came from immunoSEQ multiplex PCR; TCRdb stores just in-frame clones and leaves some out. This table has tens of thousands of clones, about 86% appearing once. This entry is derived from a study of blood T cell repertoires in COVID-19. Looked up from germline, CDR1 is SGHTA and CDR2 is FQGNSA. Trimming shortened V by 5 bases and J by 4 bases, and 5 bases separated the two germline ends. This CDR3 has 12 residues. The source of this sequence is a human donor in a cohort sampled during active COVID-19. This sequence joins TRBV7-2 and TRBJ1-4; D is ambiguous. The sample comprised peripheral blood. The CDR3 is CASSQFNEKLFF. The DNA of the CDR3 is TGTGCCAGCAGCCAGTTTAATGAAAAACTGTTTTTT.